The sequence of this T cell receptor beta chain was determined in a study of blood T cells in healthy people across ages. A second PCR, run for about 6 to 11 cycles, used a sample-barcoded 5' primer plus a J-beta primer mix. TCRdb analysed the 5' RACE reads with MiXCR anew, one entry per CDR3 protein. The top ten hold around 14% of the sample, which has around 1,100,000 distinct CDR3 sequences, around two fifths seen once. V was pared by 1 base and J by 5 bases, with 4 bases of the junction left unmatched. The germline CDR1 and CDR2 sequences are DFQATT and SNEGSKA (reference sequence). The CDR3 is made up of 14 amino acids.

The clonotype comes from a young man in good health. Sequencing used blood. This chain joins TRBV20-1 and TRBJ1-5; 8 bases align to TRBD1. CDR3 loop: CSARGTGKDQPQHF. CDR3 DNA sequence: TGCAGTGCTAGAGGGACAGGGAAGGATCAGCCCCAGCATTTT.